Shown below are 27 T cell receptor beta chains from a single sample sequenced in a study of T cell responses to AZD1222 COVID-19 vaccine. Some clones are missing from TCRdb's copy, which holds only in-frame ones; the method was immunoSEQ multiplex PCR. This sample has 75,000 to 100,000 clones, with 89% found just once. Here the sequenced sample was peripheral blood, taken on day 0 of AZD1222 vaccination. The receptors originated from an adult in good health.

The V and J genes are TRBV30 and TRBJ1-2; TRBD1 agrees at 8 bases. The CDR3 runs to 14 residues. The V gene end was trimmed by 0 bases and the J gene end by 7 bases; junction bases not matched to a gene: 7. CDR1 and CDR2 from the germline V gene are GTSNPN and SVGIG (reference sequence). Here the CDR3 reads CAWSVQDRVSGYTF. The CDR3 DNA sequence: TGTGCCTGGAGTGTACAGGACAGGGTGAGTGGCTACACCTTC. Together with reference TRBV30 and TRBJ1-2, the CDR3 gives the full variable domain: SQTIHQWPATLVQPVGSPLSLECTVEGTSNPNLYWYRQAAGRGLQLLFYSVGIGQISSEVPQNLSASRPQDRQFILSSKKLLLSDSGFYLCAWSVQDRVSGYTFGSGTRLTVV.

The chain joins TRBV30 to TRBJ1-5; the D is unclear. V was cut by 3 bases and J by 0 bases, with 6 bases left in between. Germline V gene sequence: CDR1 GTSNPN, CDR2 SVGIG (reference sequence). This CDR3 has 13 amino acids. As DNA, the CDR3 is TGTGCCTGGAGAGGTGATAGCAATCAGCCCCAGCATTTT. Amino acid sequence: CAWRGDSNQPQHF.

This chain uses TRBV28 with TRBJ2-5; D is possibly TRBD2 (5 bases). The CDR3 totals 14 residues. Germline V gene data show CDR1 as MDHEN and CDR2 as SYDVKM. Trimming removed 3 bases at V and 2 bases at J, with 10 bases between. CDR3 loop: CASSFGVQQETQYF. As DNA, the CDR3 is TGTGCCAGCAGTTTCGGGGTCCAGCAAGAGACCCAGTACTTC.

This clone was seen just once. The V and J genes are TRBV6-1 and TRBJ1-1; D is uncertain. From germline, CDR1 is MNHNS and CDR2 SASEGT. This CDR3 is 14 amino acids long. Between the trimmed V and J ends, which lost 1 base and 6 bases, there was a span of 12 bases. The CDR3 DNA reads as TGTGCCAGCAGTGAAGGGTTTCGCAGCCCTGAAGCTTTCTTT. Its translation is CASSEGFRSPEAFF.

This chain connects TRBV4-1 to TRBJ2-1, with 7 bases aligning to TRBD2. Per the germline V gene, CDR1 is MGHRA and CDR2 is YSYEKL. V lost 8 bases and J lost 4; bases outside the gene matches: 8. The CDR3 extends over 14 amino acids. The CDR3 loop is CASGRRGVYNEQFF. CDR3 bases: TGCGCCAGCGGTAGACGGGGGGTATACAATGAGCAGTTCTTC.

The V call is TRBV6-5, the J call TRBJ2-7; D uncertain. Trimming cost V 0 bases and J 5 bases, with 11 bases left between them. The CDR3 covers 14 residues. The germline CDR1 and CDR2 sequences are MNHEY and SVGAGI. The CDR3 loop is CASSYSVEVHEQYF. The CDR3, as DNA: TGTGCCAGCAGTTACTCGGTCGAGGTCCACGAGCAGTACTTC.

The chain joins TRBV7-9 to TRBJ1-1, with D maybe TRBD1 (5 bases). The CDR3 has 14 amino acids. Trimming cost V 4 bases and J 10 bases, with 19 bases left between them. Germline lookup yields CDR1 SEHNR and CDR2 FQNEAQ (reference sequence). The CDR3 protein is CASSSRGGTPSAFF. The CDR3 nucleotides read TGTGCCAGCAGCTCCCGCGGGGGGACCCCCTCAGCTTTCTTT.

The chain has TRBV30 and TRBJ1-2; D perhaps matches TRBD1 (6 bases). Germline CDR1 GTSNPN, CDR2 SVGIG (reference sequence). V dropped 5 bases and J dropped 4 bases, with 20 bases sitting between them. The CDR3 loop spans 15 amino acids. DNA for the CDR3: TGTGCCTGGGCCCGGGACATCTCGGGAAGCTATGGCTACACCTTC. Translated: CAWARDISGSYGYTF.

This chain uses TRBV19 with TRBJ1-1, with 7 bases aligning to TRBD1. V lost 7 bases to trimming and J lost 2 bases; unmatched junction nucleotides: 10. Per germline, CDR1 LNHDA and CDR2 SQIVND (reference sequence). CDR3 length: 15 residues. The CDR3 loop reads CASTPGGAVNTEAFF. The CDR3 nucleotides read TGTGCCAGTACCCCAGGGGGGGCGGTTAACACTGAAGCTTTCTTT.

The gene calls are TRBV19 and TRBJ1-4; no reliable D call. The CDR3 contains 14 residues. Trimming cost V 2 bases and J 4 bases, with 8 bases left between them. Germline lookup yields CDR1 LNHDA and CDR2 SQIVND (reference sequence). The CDR3 DNA sequence: TGTGCCAGTAGTATAAACGGGCTTAATGAAAAACTGTTTTTT. The encoded protein is CASSINGLNEKLFF. The full variable domain, with the rest looked up from reference TRBV19 and TRBJ1-4, is DGGITQSPKYLFRKEGQNVTLSCEQNLNHDAMYWYRQDPGQGLRLIYYSQIVNDFQKGDIAEGYSVSREKKESFPLTVTSAQKNPTAFYLCASSINGLNEKLFFGSGTQLSVL.

CDR3: CASSRGRDLYF. The DNA of the CDR3 is TGCGCCAGCAGCCGGGGGAGAGACCTGTACTTC. This sequence joins TRBV4-3 and TRBJ2-4; either TRBD1 or TRBD2 may supply D (5 bases each). CDR1 and CDR2 (germline): LGHNA, YSLEER. The ends were cut back, 4 bases at V and 15 bases at J, with 13 bases in the middle. The CDR3 consists of 11 residues.

This sequence joins TRBV28 and TRBJ1-3; TRBD1 is a possible D gene (6 bases). CDR1 MDHEN and CDR2 SYDVKM come from the germline V gene. This CDR3 is 15 amino acids long. V was cut by 6 bases and J by 0 bases, with 12 bases left in between. In DNA form, the CDR3 reads TGTGCCAGCAGATCAGGGGACCTCTCTGGAAACACCATATATTTT. This encodes CASRSGDLSGNTIYF.

The rearrangement uses TRBV3-1 (or the pseudogene TRBV3-2) and TRBJ1-2; the D gene is possibly TRBD1 (6 bases). From germline, CDR1 is LGHDT and CDR2 YNNKEL (reference sequence). The CDR3 totals 15 residues. Trimming shortened V by 0 bases and J by 2 bases, and 10 bases separated the two germline ends. As DNA, the CDR3 is TGTGCCAGCAGCCAAGAGACAGGACAAAACTATGGCTACACCTTC. Residues: CASSQETGQNYGYTF.

The rearrangement joins TRBV28 to TRBJ1-2; 10 nucleotides match TRBD1. The CDR3 is made up of 14 amino acids. The germline V gene encodes CDR1 MDHEN and CDR2 SYDVKM. V shed 3 bases, J shed 6 bases, and the junction held 4 bases outside the gene matches. The CDR3 sequence: CASSFGTGVNGYTF. In DNA, the CDR3 is TGTGCCAGCAGTTTTGGGACAGGGGTTAATGGCTACACCTTC.

V and J are TRBV19 and TRBJ2-7; the D gene is possibly TRBD1 (6 bases). The ends were cut back, 5 bases at V and 2 bases at J, with 19 bases in the middle. The CDR3 is 16 residues long. Germline CDR1 is LNHDA and CDR2 is SQIVND (reference sequence). The DNA for the CDR3 is TGTGCCAGTAGTCCGAAAGCCTCGACAGGAACCTACGAGCAGTACTTC. It specifies CASSPKASTGTYEQYF.

The J gene is TRBJ1-1, the V gene TRBV19; D is undetermined. The germline V gene has CDR1 LNHDA and CDR2 SQIVND (reference sequence). Trimming took 0 bases from V and 1 from J, leaving 6 bases between them. The CDR3 is 14 residues long. The CDR3 bases are TGTGCCAGTAGTATAGAGCCCCGGAACACTGAAGCTTTCTTT. Its translation is CASSIEPRNTEAFF.

The CDR3 reads CASSFTGASNQPQHF. The DNA for the CDR3 is TGTGCCAGCAGCTTTACAGGGGCTAGCAATCAGCCCCAGCATTTT. The chain uses TRBV7-2 and TRBJ1-5, with 7 bases fitting TRBD1. V shed 3 bases and J 0 bases; nucleotides not matched to a gene: 2. The CDR3 extends over 15 amino acids. Germline values: CDR1 SGHTA, CDR2 FQGNSA.

The V gene is TRBV3-1 (or the pseudogene TRBV3-2), the J gene TRBJ1-6; 7 nucleotides line up with TRBD1. The CDR3 contains 14 residues. With V trimmed by 5 bases and J by 10 bases, 8 bases remained unmatched. Germline CDR1 LGHDT, CDR2 YNNKEL (reference sequence). CDR3 bases: TGTGCCAGCAGCTTGGGACAGAGGAGCTCACCCCTCCACTTT. Its protein product is CASSLGQRSSPLHF.

The rearrangement uses TRBV7-2 and TRBJ2-7; possibly TRBD1 for D (6 bases). This CDR3 has 14 residues. The V and J ends lost 4 bases and 3 bases respectively, with 13 bases between them. Germline assignment: CDR1 SGHTA and CDR2 FQGNSA. Here the CDR3 reads CASSWSPDSYEQYF. In DNA form, the CDR3 reads TGTGCCAGCAGCTGGTCCCCGGACAGCTACGAGCAGTACTTC.

This clone was counted a few times. V gene TRBV24-1 combines with J gene TRBJ2-1; D is perhaps TRBD2 (6 bases). Per the germline V gene, CDR1 is KGHDR and CDR2 is SFDVKD. The V and J ends lost 5 bases and 1 base respectively, with 11 bases between them. The CDR3 is made up of 15 amino acids. The CDR3 here is CATSGRGYSYNEQFF. CDR3 nucleotide sequence: TGTGCCACCAGTGGGCGGGGTTATTCCTACAATGAGCAGTTCTTC.

This sequence joins TRBV29-1 and TRBJ1-1; D unresolved. Trimming pared 8 bases from V and 0 bases from J, leaving 13 bases between. Germline lookup yields CDR1 SQVTM and CDR2 ANQGSEA. The CDR3 length is 13 residues. The CDR3 reads CSSAYGLNTEAFF. The CDR3 DNA sequence: TGCAGCTCCGCATACGGACTGAACACTGAAGCTTTCTTT.

This clone was observed a handful of times. The chain couples TRBV29-1 to TRBJ1-2; 7 nucleotides match TRBD1. Germline loops: CDR1 SQVTM, CDR2 ANQGSEA. Losses at the gene ends were 1 base for V and 8 bases for J; bases not matched to a gene: 7. The CDR3 has 13 residues. CDR3 loop: CSVEGAGGSGYTF. CDR3 nucleotide sequence: TGCAGCGTTGAAGGGGCAGGGGGGAGCGGCTACACCTTC.

The J gene is TRBJ1-3, the V gene TRBV7-6; D is unresolved. Trimming took off 1 base at V and 0 bases at J, with 10 bases between the two ends. The germline gives CDR1 SGHVS, CDR2 FNYEAQ. The CDR3 is made up of 16 amino acids. CDR3 loop: CASSLVVAPSGNTIYF. The CDR3 DNA reads TGTGCCAGCAGCTTAGTTGTCGCTCCCTCTGGAAACACCATATATTTT.

The chain combines TRBV5-1 with TRBJ1-2, with a tentative D call TRBD1 (6 bases). This CDR3 is built from 11 residues. V shed 5 bases and J shed 4 bases, with 6 bases lying between them. Germline V CDR1 and CDR2: SGHRS, YFSETQ. CDR3 nucleotide sequence: TGCGCCAGCAGGGGGGCCTATGGCTACACCTTC. Translated: CASRGAYGYTF.

The rearrangement links TRBV2 to TRBJ2-2; the D gene is possibly TRBD1 (6 bases). Germline CDR1 is SNHLY and CDR2 is FYNNEI. Trimming took off 5 bases at V and 6 bases at J, with 10 bases between the two ends. This CDR3 has 13 residues. CDR3 in amino acids: CASSKTGPGELFF. CDR3 in DNA: TGTGCCAGCAGTAAAACAGGGCCCGGGGAGCTGTTTTTT.

J is TRBJ2-4 and V is TRBV29-1; 7 nucleotides agree with TRBD2. Trimming at V came to 2 bases and at J to 7 bases, leaving 11 bases not matched to a gene. This CDR3 comprises 15 residues. In germline, CDR1 is SQVTM, CDR2 ANQGSEA. CDR3 residues: CSVEWGGTARNIQYF. The CDR3 coding sequence is TGCAGCGTTGAATGGGGGGGGACCGCAAGGAACATTCAGTACTTC.

The chain links TRBV18 to TRBJ1-6; D gene uncertain. Germline V gives CDR1 KGHSH, CDR2 LQKENI. V lost 3 bases and J lost 7, with 13 bases in between. This CDR3 spans 15 amino acids. The CDR3 sequence is CASSPLGPGNSPLHF. In DNA form, the CDR3 reads TGTGCCAGCTCACCCCTAGGCCCTGGGAATTCACCCCTCCACTTT.